Listed below are T cell receptor beta chains from one sample, sequenced in a study of T cells in Graves' hyperthyroidism and ophthalmopathy. Via MiXCR, TCRdb re-called the multiplex PCR reads, giving one row per CDR3 protein. The sample has 250,000 to 300,000 distinct CDR3 sequences; about 15% are singletons. Material: blood. Every receptor here comes from a woman aged 55-70 years with Graves' ophthalmopathy. The CDR3 runs from the conserved cysteine through the conserved F or W. D genes are given only for firm matches. Clone size, where shown, is once, few, many, or a class for clones that have expanded.

NA	many	TRBV27	TRBJ2-3	CASSSDPSRTDTQYF	TGTGCCAGCAGTTCGGATCCTTCTCGGACAGATACGCAGTATTTT
NA	many	TRBV6-1	TRBJ2-5	CASRNDRLGTQYF	TGTGCCAGCAGAAACGACAGGCTGGGGACCCAGTACTTC
TRBD2	NA	TRBV9	TRBJ2-4	CASSVGSGRAADIQYF	TGTGCCAGCAGCGTAGGTAGCGGGAGGGCCGCGGACATTCAGTACTTC
NA	many	TRBV4-2	TRBJ2-7	CASSQVGEAAYEQYF	TGTGCCAGCAGCCAAGTTGGGGAAGCGGCCTACGAGCAGTACTTC
NA	NA	TRBV30	TRBJ1-1	CAWNGGNTEAFF	TGTGCCTGGAACGGGGGGAACACTGAAGCTTTCTTT
NA	many	TRBV12-3/TRBV12-4	TRBJ2-7	CASSPDPRDEQYF	TGTGCCAGCAGTCCGGACCCCAGGGACGAGCAGTACTTC
NA	NA	TRBV5-6	TRBJ1-2	CASSSLWGNYGYTF	TGTGCCAGCAGCTCTCTGTGGGGAAACTATGGCTACACCTTC
NA	many	TRBV27	TRBJ2-3	CASSLWQSTDTQYF	TGTGCCAGCAGTTTATGGCAGAGCACAGATACGCAGTATTTT
TRBD2	few	TRBV6-1	TRBJ2-1	CASTLTSGRAGEQFF	TGTGCCAGCACCCTGACTAGCGGGAGGGCCGGTGAGCAGTTCTTC
NA	NA	TRBV18	TRBJ1-1	CASSPSLLSMNTEAFF	TGTGCCAGCTCACCCTCCCTTTTATCCATGAACACTGAAGCTTTCTTT
NA	NA	TRBV6-9	TRBJ1-1	CASSPIGMGTEAFF	TGCGCCAGCAGCCCGATAGGTATGGGCACTGAAGCTTTCTTT
TRBD1	many	TRBV12-3/TRBV12-4	TRBJ2-6	CASSPQLPGQGDNVLTF	TGTGCCAGCAGTCCCCAGCTCCCGGGACAGGGCGACAACGTCCTGACTTTC
NA	many	TRBV18	TRBJ1-4	CASSERQLEKLFF	TGTGCCAGCTCAGAGAGACAGCTAGAAAAACTGTTTTTT
NA	many	TRBV20-1	TRBJ2-4	CSASPTAKNIQYF	TGCAGTGCTAGCCCCACAGCCAAAAACATTCAGTACTTC
TRBD1	many	TRBV12-3/TRBV12-4	TRBJ1-1	CASTLDYSRGLAEAFF	TGTGCCAGCACCCTTGATTACAGCAGGGGGCTGGCTGAAGCTTTCTTT
NA	few	TRBV6-1	TRBJ2-2	CASRRGDTNTGELFF	TGTGCCAGCAGAAGGGGCGACACGAACACCGGGGAGCTGTTTTTT
TRBD1	NA	TRBV7-2	TRBJ1-6	CASSPGGRSPLHF	TGTGCCAGCAGCCCAGGGGGTCGATCACCCCTCCACTTT
TRBD2	many	TRBV28	TRBJ2-3	CASSAWTSGGHSTDTQYF	TGTGCCAGCAGTGCATGGACTAGCGGGGGGCATAGCACAGATACGCAGTATTTT
NA	many	TRBV18	TRBJ2-7	CASSPLDQNYEQYF	TGTGCCAGCTCACCACTCGATCAGAACTACGAGCAGTACTTC
NA	NA	TRBV6-1	TRBJ2-5	CATLPQGQQETQYF	TGTGCCACGCTACCTCAGGGGCAGCAAGAGACCCAGTACTTC
NA	NA	TRBV19	TRBJ1-5	CASREQLQPQHF	TGTGCCAGTAGGGAACAGCTTCAGCCCCAGCATTTT
NA	NA	TRBV2	TRBJ1-6	CASSEIAGRNSPLHF	TGTGCCAGCAGTGAAATTGCAGGGAGGAATTCACCCCTCCACTTT
NA	many	TRBV12-3/TRBV12-4	TRBJ2-5	CASSLNGGALGTQYF	TGTGCCAGCAGTTTAAACGGGGGCGCCCTAGGGACCCAGTACTTC
TRBD1	NA	TRBV4-2	TRBJ2-7	CASSQGGQGYEQYF	TGTGCCAGCAGCCAAGGGGGACAGGGCTACGAGCAGTACTTC
TRBD2	many	TRBV6-1	TRBJ2-7	CAAQPASGDLWEQYF	TGTGCCGCTCAGCCTGCTAGCGGAGACCTTTGGGAGCAGTACTTC
TRBD2	many	TRBV5-1	TRBJ2-1	CASRQGTGTSPYNEQFF	TGCGCCAGCAGACAAGGGACCGGGACTAGCCCTTACAATGAGCAGTTCTTC
NA	many	TRBV29-1	TRBJ1-2	CSTEMGSTNYGYTF	TGCAGCACTGAGATGGGGAGTACTAACTATGGCTACACCTTC
TRBD2	NA	TRBV11-3	TRBJ2-2	CASSLYGGRTDGELFF	TGTGCCAGCAGCTTATATGGCGGGAGGACGGACGGGGAGCTGTTTTTT
NA	NA	TRBV7-9	TRBJ2-5	CASSPPPGYSQETQYF	TGTGCCAGCAGCCCCCCTCCCGGATATTCCCAAGAGACCCAGTACTTC
NA	few	TRBV11-2	TRBJ2-2	CASSLVLGARLFF	TGTGCCAGCAGCTTAGTTCTGGGGGCCAGGCTGTTTTTT
NA	many	TRBV15	TRBJ1-5	CATAKGDYSNQPQHF	TGTGCCACCGCCAAGGGGGATTATAGCAATCAGCCCCAGCATTTT
NA	NA	TRBV28	TRBJ2-5	CASSGGGLADQMAQYF	TGTGCCAGCAGTGGGGGCGGGCTAGCCGACCAGATGGCCCAGTACTTC
NA	NA	TRBV7-2	TRBJ2-2	CASSPLGGSPTGELFF	TGTGCCAGCAGCCCACTGGGGGGTAGTCCCACCGGGGAGCTGTTTTTT
TRBD2	few	TRBV5-1	TRBJ2-3	CATTFGGLADTQYF	TGCGCCACCACGTTCGGGGGGTTGGCAGATACGCAGTATTTT
NA	few	TRBV6-4	TRBJ1-2	CASSYELWGGYTF	TGTGCCAGCAGTTACGAGCTGTGGGGTGGCTACACCTTC
NA	many	TRBV5-1	TRBJ2-3	CASSFGGQDTQYF	TGCGCCAGCAGCTTCGGCGGGCAAGATACGCAGTATTTT
NA	many	TRBV7-3	TRBJ1-1	CASSLNAMYGEAFF	TGTGCCAGCAGCTTAAATGCCATGTATGGTGAAGCTTTCTTT
NA	NA	TRBV11-2	TRBJ2-7	CASRSGFHEQYF	TGTGCCAGCCGATCGGGATTTCACGAGCAGTACTTC
NA	NA	TRBV6-5	TRBJ2-2	CASSWTVETGELFF	TGTGCCAGCAGTTGGACCGTGGAGACCGGGGAGCTGTTTTTT
TRBD1	many	TRBV7-2	TRBJ1-2	CASSLGQGARKGYGYTF	TGTGCCAGCAGCTTAGGGCAGGGGGCGCGGAAGGGATATGGCTACACCTTC